Sequencing of this TCR beta chain was carried out in a study of blood T cell repertoires in COVID-19. Study in general: The study drew acute and convalescent COVID-19 samples from the United States, Italy and Spain. Sources were T cells, B-cell-depleted T cells, or PBMCs; the material itself was cDNA or gDNA.

CDR3 length equals 12 residues. Between the trimmed V and J ends, which lost 3 bases and 6 bases, there was a span of 12 bases. Germline CDR1 and CDR2: SQVTM and ANQGSEA. Profiled with immunoSEQ multiplex PCR; TCRdb holds only in-frame clones, not every one. The data contain 400,000 to 500,000 clones, 88% of them seen just once; the ten biggest clones take up approximately 1.5%. This TCR was recovered from a woman aged 18 to 35 who had been exposed to COVID-19. Sequencing was carried out using PBMCs or T cells enriched from blood (not recorded which). The V and J genes are TRBV29-1 and TRBJ2-7; maybe TRBD1 (6 bases). The CDR3 region has the DNA TGCAGCGTTGACTGGCAGGGGAGCGAGCAGTACTTC. Its translation is CSVDWQGSEQYF.